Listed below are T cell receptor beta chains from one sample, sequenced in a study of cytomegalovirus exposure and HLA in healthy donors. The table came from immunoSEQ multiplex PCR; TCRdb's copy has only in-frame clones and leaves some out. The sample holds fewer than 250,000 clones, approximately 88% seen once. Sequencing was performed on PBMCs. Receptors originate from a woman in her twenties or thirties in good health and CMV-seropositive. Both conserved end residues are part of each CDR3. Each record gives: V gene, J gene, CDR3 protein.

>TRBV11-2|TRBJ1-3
CASSAPPLNTIYF
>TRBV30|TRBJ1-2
CAWSRNSIGSGYTF
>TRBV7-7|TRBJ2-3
CASSLGLAGTSISDTQYF
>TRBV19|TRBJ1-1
CASNPQRNTEAFF
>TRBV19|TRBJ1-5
CASSGQWGNQPQHF
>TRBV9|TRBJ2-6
CASSVADRTGANVLTF
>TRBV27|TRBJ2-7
CASSAFWGDEQYF
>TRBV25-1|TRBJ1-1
CASNGQPNTEAFF
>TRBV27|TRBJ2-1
CASSSQGLGDEQFF
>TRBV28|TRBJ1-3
CASSLGQSRNTIYF
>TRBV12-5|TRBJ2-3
CASGLWADTQYF